This TCR beta chain derives from a study of blood T cells in healthy people across ages. Background on the study: Template-switching capture recovered about one barcoded beta molecule per two T cells. Whole-study results and caveats: Expanded clonotype changes were possibly confounded by unknown donor CMV status.

The second PCR ran about 6 to 12 cycles with a sample-barcoded 5' primer and J-beta primers. TCRdb reanalysed the 5' RACE reads using MiXCR and keeps one entry per CDR3 protein. The sample consists of 1.8 million or so distinct CDR3 sequences, 35% to 50% of them appearing once. Worth noting for this clonotype: The antigen remains undetermined.

This receptor was identified in a human donor in good health. The sequencing input was blood.

The CDR3 nucleotides are TGCAGTGCTGAGGGACTCACAGATACGCAGTATTTT. Its translation: CSAEGLTDTQYF. The rearrangement joins TRBV20-1 to TRBJ2-3, with D maybe TRBD2 (6 bases). Germline loops: CDR1 DFQATT, CDR2 SNEGSKA (reference sequence). This CDR3 is built from 12 residues. Trimming pared 5 bases from V and 2 bases from J, leaving 8 bases between.